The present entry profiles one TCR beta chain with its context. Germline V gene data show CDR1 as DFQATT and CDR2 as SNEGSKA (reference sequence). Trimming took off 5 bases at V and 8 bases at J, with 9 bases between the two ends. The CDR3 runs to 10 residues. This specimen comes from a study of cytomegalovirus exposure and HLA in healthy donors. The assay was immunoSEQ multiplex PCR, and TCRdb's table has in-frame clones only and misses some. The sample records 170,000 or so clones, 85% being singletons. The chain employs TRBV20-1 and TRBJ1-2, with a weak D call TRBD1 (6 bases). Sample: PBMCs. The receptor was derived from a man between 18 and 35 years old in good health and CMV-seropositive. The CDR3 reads CSASGEGYTF. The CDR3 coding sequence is TGCAGTGCTTCAGGGGAGGGCTACACCTTC.